This T cell receptor (beta chain) was captured by sequencing in a study of sequential checkpoint blockade in melanoma. Treatment of the sample: randomized to nivolumab then ipilimumab (arm A) or the reverse (arm B). This clone was picked up a small number of times. Using immunoSEQ multiplex PCR, the repertoire was profiled, and TCRdb retains in-frame clones only, with some absent. The sample consists of about 390 clones, nearly 25% of them appearing once. From germline, CDR1 is MNHGY and CDR2 SAAAGT. V dropped 5 bases and J dropped 4; count of bases not matched to a gene: 6. The CDR3 covers 14 residues.

The sample consisted of tumor tissue (inferred from file names), taken from a patient given nivolumab and ipilimumab in sequence. V usage is TRBV6-8 and J usage is TRBJ1-1, with 8 bases matching TRBD1. The clonotype was recovered from a human donor with melanoma. The CDR3 DNA is TGTGCCAGCAGTGTCGGACAGGGATCCACTGAAGCTTTCTTT. This translates into CASSVGQGSTEAFF.